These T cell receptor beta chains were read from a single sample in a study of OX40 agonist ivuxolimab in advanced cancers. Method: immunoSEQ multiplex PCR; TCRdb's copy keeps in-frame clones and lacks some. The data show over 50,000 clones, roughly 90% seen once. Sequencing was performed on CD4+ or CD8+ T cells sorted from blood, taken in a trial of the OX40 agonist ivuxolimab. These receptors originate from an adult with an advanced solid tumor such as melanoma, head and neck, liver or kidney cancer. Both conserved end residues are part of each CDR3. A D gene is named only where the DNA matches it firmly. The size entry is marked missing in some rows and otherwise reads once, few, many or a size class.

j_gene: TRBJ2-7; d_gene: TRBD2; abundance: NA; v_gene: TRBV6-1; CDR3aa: CATILDAGVGEQYF; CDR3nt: TGTGCAACCATCCTAGATGCGGGAGTGGGAGAGCAGTACTTC
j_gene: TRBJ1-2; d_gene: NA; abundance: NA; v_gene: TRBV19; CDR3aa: CASSIVPANYGYTF; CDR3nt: TGTGCCAGTAGTATAGTGCCAGCGAACTATGGCTACACCTTC
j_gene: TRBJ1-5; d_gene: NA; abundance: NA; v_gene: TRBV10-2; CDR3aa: CASSESRVNSNQPQHF; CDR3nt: TGCGCCAGCAGTGAGTCAAGAGTTAATAGCAATCAGCCCCAGCATTTT
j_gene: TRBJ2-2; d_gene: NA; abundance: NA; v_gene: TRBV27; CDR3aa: CASSSDWVRLGSGELFF; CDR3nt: TGTGCCAGCAGTTCCGACTGGGTCCGCCTGGGGTCCGGGGAGCTGTTTTTT
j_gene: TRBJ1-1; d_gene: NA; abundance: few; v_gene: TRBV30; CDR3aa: CASVGNTEAFF; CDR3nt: TGTGCATCGGTCGGGAACACTGAAGCTTTCTTT
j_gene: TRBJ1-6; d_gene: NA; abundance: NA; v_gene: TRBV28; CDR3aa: CASRSKGQRIYNSPLHF; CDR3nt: TGTGCCAGCAGGTCTAAGGGGCAGAGAATCTATAATTCACCCCTCCACTTT
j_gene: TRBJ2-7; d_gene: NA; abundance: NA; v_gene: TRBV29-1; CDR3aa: CSVEGTKNEQYF; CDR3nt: TGCAGCGTTGAGGGGACGAAGAATGAGCAGTACTTC
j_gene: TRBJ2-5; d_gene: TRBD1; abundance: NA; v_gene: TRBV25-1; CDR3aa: CASSEGAMAGGVETQYF; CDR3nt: TGTGCCAGCAGTGAAGGGGCGATGGCAGGGGGAGTAGAGACCCAGTACTTC
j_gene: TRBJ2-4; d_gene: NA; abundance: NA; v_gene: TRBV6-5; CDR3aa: CASSYSPAKNIQYF; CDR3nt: TGTGCCAGCAGTTACTCCCCGGCCAAAAACATTCAGTACTTC
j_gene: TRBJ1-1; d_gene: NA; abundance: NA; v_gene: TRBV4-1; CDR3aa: CASSQDFGTANTEAFF; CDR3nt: TGCGCCAGCAGCCAGGACTTTGGGACTGCTAACACTGAAGCTTTCTTT
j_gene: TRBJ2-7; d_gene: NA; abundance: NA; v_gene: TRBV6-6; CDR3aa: CASSYSERRYEQYF; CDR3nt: TGTGCCAGCAGTTACTCGGAGCGTAGGTACGAGCAGTACTTC
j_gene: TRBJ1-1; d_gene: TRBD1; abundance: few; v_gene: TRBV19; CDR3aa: CASSIEAGGGRTEAFF; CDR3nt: TGTGCCAGTAGTATAGAGGCAGGGGGCGGCAGAACTGAAGCTTTCTTT
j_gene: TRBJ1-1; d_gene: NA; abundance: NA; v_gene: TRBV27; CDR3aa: CASSLSAGIMNTEAFF; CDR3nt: TGTGCCAGCAGTTTATCGGCTGGCATAATGAACACTGAAGCTTTCTTT
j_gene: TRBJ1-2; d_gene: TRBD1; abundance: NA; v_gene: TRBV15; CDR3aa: CATSSNPGQGAYGYTF; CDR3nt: TGTGCCACCAGCTCCAATCCGGGACAGGGGGCCTATGGCTACACCTTC
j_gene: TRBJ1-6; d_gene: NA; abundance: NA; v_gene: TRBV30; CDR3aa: CAWSSQFNSPLHF; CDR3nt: TGTGCCTGGAGTTCGCAGTTTAATTCACCCCTCCACTTT
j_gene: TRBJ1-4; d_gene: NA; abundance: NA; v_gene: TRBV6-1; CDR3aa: CASSTGPGLFF; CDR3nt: TGTGCCAGCAGCACAGGGCCGGGGCTGTTTTTT
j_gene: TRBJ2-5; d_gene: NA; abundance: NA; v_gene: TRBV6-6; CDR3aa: CASRTREGETQYF; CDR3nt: TGTGCCAGCAGGACCAGGGAAGGGGAGACCCAGTACTTC
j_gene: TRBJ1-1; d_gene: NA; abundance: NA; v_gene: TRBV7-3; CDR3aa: CASSMTPNTEAFF; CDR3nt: TGTGCCAGCAGCATGACACCGAACACTGAAGCTTTCTTT
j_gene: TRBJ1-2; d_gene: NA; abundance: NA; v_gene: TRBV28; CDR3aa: CASSLGRPYGYTF; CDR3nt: TGTGCCAGCAGTTTAGGGCGGCCCTATGGCTACACCTTC
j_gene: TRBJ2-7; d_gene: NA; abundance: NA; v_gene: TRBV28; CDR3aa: CASAGSPQYEQYF; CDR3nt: TGTGCCAGCGCAGGCTCCCCACAATACGAGCAGTACTTC
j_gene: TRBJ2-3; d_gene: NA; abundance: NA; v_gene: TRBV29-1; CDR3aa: CSVRSSGDTQYF; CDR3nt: TGCAGCGTCCGATCCAGCGGAGATACGCAGTATTTT
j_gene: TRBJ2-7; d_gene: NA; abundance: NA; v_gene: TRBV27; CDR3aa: CASSSRGRHSYEQYF; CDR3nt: TGTGCCAGCAGTTCAAGGGGACGGCACTCCTACGAGCAGTACTTC
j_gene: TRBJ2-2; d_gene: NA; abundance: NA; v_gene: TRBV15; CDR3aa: CATSRGVGELFF; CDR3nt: TGTGCCACCAGCAGAGGGGTCGGGGAGCTGTTTTTT
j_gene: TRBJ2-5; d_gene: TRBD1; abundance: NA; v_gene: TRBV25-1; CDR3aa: CASSEYMWGTGGGQTQYF; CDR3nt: TGTGCCAGCAGTGAATATATGTGGGGGACAGGGGGCGGACAGACCCAGTACTTC
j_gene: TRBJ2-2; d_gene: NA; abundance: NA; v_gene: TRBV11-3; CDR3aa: CASSQGQGNTGELFF; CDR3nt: TGTGCCAGCAGCCAGGGACAAGGGAACACCGGGGAGCTGTTTTTT
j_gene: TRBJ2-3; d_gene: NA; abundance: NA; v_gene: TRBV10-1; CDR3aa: CASSERGKSDTQYF; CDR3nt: TGCGCCAGCAGTGAGCGGGGGAAGTCAGATACGCAGTATTTT
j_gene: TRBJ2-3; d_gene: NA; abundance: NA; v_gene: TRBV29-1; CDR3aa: CSALDYPDTQYF; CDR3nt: TGCAGCGCCCTGGACTACCCAGATACGCAGTATTTT
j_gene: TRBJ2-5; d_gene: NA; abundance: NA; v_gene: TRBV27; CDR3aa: CASSGGTQYF; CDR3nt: TGTGCCAGCAGCGGAGGGACCCAGTACTTC
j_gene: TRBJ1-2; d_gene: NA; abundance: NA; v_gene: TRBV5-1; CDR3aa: CASSLSGQNYGYTF; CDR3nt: TGCGCCAGCAGCTTATCGGGACAAAACTATGGCTACACCTTC
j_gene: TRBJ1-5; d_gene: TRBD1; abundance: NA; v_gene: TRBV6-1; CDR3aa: CASSEGQGGQPQHF; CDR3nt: TGTGCCAGCAGTGAAGGACAGGGTGGGCAGCCCCAGCATTTT
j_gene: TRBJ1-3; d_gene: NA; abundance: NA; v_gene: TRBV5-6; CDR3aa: CASSSGFLGGNTIYF; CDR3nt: TGTGCCAGCAGCTCCGGATTCTTGGGTGGAAACACCATATATTTT
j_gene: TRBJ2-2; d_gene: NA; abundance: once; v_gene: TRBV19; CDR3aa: CASSVGVGELFF; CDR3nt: TGTGCCAGTAGTGTAGGTGTCGGGGAGCTGTTTTTT
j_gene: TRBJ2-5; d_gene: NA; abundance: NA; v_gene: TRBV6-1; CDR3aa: CASSEPGVGRETQYF; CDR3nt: TGTGCCAGCAGTGAACCCGGTGTCGGGCGGGAGACCCAGTACTTC
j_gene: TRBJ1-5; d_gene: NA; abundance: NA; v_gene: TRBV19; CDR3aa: CATREGGPGRPQHF; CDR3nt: TGTGCCACCCGGGAAGGAGGGCCGGGTAGGCCCCAGCATTTT
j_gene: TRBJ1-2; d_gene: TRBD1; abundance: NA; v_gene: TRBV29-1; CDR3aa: CSVDRTGGNYGYTF; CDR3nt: TGCAGCGTTGACCGGACAGGGGGGAACTATGGCTACACCTTC
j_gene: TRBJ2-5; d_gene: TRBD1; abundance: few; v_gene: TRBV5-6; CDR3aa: CASSRRTGGRETQYF; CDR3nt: TGTGCCAGCAGCCGCCGGACAGGGGGCCGGGAGACCCAGTACTTC
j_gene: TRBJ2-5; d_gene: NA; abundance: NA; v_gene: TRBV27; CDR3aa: CASSFIPGEETQYF; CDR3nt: TGTGCCAGCAGTTTCATTCCCGGGGAAGAGACCCAGTACTTC
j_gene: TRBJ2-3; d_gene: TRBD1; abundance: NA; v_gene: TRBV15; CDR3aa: CATSRDHRGVEDTQYF; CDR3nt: TGTGCCACCAGCAGAGATCACAGGGGTGTGGAAGATACGCAGTATTTT
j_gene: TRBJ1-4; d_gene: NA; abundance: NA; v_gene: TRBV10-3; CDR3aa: CASRDTHEKLFF; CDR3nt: TGTGCCAGCCGGGACACTCATGAAAAACTGTTTTTT
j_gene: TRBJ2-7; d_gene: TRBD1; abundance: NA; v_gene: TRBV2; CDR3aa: CASTTGQSYEQYF; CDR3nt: TGTGCCAGCACTACGGGACAGTCCTACGAGCAGTACTTC
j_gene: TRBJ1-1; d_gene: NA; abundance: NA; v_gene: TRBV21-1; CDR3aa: CASSNGETFF; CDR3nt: TGTGCCAGCAGCAATGGTGAAACTTTCTTT